This T cell receptor (delta chain) was identified in a study of Vδ1+ human thymocytes. Study-level findings and limits: Despite high sort purity, approximately 21% of thymic T cell receptor delta sequences were Vdelta2. Highly polyclonal TRG and TRD repertoires with Gaussian CDR3 length distributions appeared in thymus.

The V gene's germline CDR1 is TSWWSYY and CDR2 QGS. The CDR3 runs 18 residues. V lost 1 base and J 3 bases, leaving 21 bases between the germline ends. Extracted RNA was reverse transcribed into cDNA. Multiplex PCR used pooled V-gene forward primers and a constant-region reverse primer to amplify CDR3s. TCRdb made new clone calls on the multiplex PCR reads using CATT. The sample lists roughly 55,000 delta-chain clones, about a sixth occurring once. This clone has a handful of counts. Antigen unknown. The specimen sequenced was Vdelta1+ gamma-delta thymocytes from the thymus. The subset: FACS-sorted CD3+ TCRalphabeta- TCRVdelta1+ TCRVdelta2- thymocytes. This clonotype originated in a boy in the first two years of life who had congenital heart surgery. The rearrangement links TRDV1 to TRDJ1; D call uncertain. CDR3 sequence reads: CALGEPHFTDQYSDKLIF. DNA for the CDR3: TGTGCTCTTGGGGAACCGCACTTCACCGACCAGTACTCCGATAAACTCATCTTT.